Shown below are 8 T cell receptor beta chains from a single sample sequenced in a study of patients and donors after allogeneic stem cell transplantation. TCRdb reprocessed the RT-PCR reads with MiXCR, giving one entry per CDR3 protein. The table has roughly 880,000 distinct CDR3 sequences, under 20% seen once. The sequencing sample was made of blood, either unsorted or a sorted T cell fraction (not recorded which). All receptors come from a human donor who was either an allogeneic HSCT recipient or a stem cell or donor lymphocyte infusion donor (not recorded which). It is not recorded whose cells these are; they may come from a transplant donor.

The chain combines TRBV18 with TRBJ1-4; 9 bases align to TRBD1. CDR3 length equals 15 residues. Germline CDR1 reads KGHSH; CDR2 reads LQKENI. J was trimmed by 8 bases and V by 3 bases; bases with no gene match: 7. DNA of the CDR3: TGTGCCAGCTCACCGGCGGGACAGGGAAGCGAAAAACTGTTTTTT. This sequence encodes CASSPAGQGSEKLFF.

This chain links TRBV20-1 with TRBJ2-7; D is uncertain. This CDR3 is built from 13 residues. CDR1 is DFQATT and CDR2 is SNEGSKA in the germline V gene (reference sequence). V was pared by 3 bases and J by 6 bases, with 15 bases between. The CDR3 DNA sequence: TGCAGTGCTAGGGCAGGAAGAAAGCTCGAGCAGTACTTC. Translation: CSARAGRKLEQYF.

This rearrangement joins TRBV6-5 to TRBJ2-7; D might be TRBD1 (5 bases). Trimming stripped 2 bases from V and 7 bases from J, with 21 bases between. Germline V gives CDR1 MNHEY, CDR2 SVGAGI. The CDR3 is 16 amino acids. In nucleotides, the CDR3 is TGTGCCAGCAGTTACGGGGCAGGGTCTAGTAGGTGGGAGCAGTACTTC. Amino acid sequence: CASSYGAGSSRWEQYF.

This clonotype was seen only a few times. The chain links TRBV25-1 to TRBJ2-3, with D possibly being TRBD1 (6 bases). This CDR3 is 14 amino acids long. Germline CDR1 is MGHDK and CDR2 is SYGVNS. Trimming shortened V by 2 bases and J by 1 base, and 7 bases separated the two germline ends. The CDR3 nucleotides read TGTGCCAGCAGTGAACAGGGGCGCACAGATACGCAGTATTTT. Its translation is CASSEQGRTDTQYF.

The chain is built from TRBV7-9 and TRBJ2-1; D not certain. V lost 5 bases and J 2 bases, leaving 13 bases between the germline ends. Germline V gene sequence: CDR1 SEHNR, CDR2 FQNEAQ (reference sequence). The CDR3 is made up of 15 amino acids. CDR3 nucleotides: TGTGCCAGCAGCCCGTCCCTGGCTGCCTACAATGAGCAGTTCTTC. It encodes CASSPSLAAYNEQFF.

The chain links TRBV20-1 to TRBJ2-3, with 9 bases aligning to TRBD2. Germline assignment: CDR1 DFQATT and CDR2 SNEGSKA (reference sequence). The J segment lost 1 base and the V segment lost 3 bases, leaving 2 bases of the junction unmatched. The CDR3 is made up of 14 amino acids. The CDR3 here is CSASWTSGTDTQYF. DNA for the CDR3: TGCAGTGCTAGCTGGACTAGCGGCACAGATACGCAGTATTTT.

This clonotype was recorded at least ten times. Here the CDR3 DNA reads TGTGCCAGCAGTGTACCAGGGTCGAGCGGAAACACCATATATTTT. Translation gives CASSVPGSSGNTIYF. The rearrangement links TRBV12-3 or TRBV12-4 to TRBJ1-3, with D tentatively TRBD1 (5 bases). The CDR3 has 15 residues. V gave up 5 bases and J gave up 4 bases, with 15 bases separating them.

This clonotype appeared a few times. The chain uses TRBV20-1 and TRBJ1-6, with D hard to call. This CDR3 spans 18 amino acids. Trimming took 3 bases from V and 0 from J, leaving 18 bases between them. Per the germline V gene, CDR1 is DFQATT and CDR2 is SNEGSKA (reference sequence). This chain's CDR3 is CSARDGQRLPSYNSPLHF. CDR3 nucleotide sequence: TGCAGTGCTAGGGATGGGCAGCGTCTACCCTCCTATAATTCACCCCTCCACTTT.